This T cell receptor (beta chain) was recovered during a study of beta chain features in type 1 diabetes. Turning to the study itself: What patients shared with healthy donors was a similar profile of age, gender and cell yields. Overall study results and limits: Researchers could not determine here whether HLA type influences TCRB rearrangement.

The whole isolated RNA underwent reverse transcription, so sequencing captured expressed TCRB transcripts. The data were produced by immunoSEQ multiplex PCR, yet TCRdb's version contains in-frame clones alone and is incomplete. The sample holds 450,000 to 600,000 clones, 30% seen once. Germline CDR1 is SQVTM and CDR2 is ANQGSEA. This CDR3 region has 15 residues. V was clipped by 7 bases and J by 0 bases; unmatched bases: 11. In the case of this clone: The antigen is undetermined.

V and J are TRBV29-1 and TRBJ2-7; TRBD2 matches 8 bases. Sequenced input: naive CD4+ T cells from blood. The sequence came from a man aged 18-30 years in good health. CDR3 sequence reads: CSAGGDITDSYEQYF. The CDR3 DNA follows: TGCAGCGCCGGGGGGGACATCACCGACTCCTACGAGCAGTACTTC.